The 22 T cell receptor beta chains below were found in one sample sequenced in a study of cytomegalovirus exposure and HLA in healthy donors. It was with 60 Vbeta and 13 Jbeta primers that the PCR ran. Measured with immunoSEQ multiplex PCR; TCRdb has only the in-frame clones, and not every one. The repertoire has some 130,000 clones, roughly 74% of them found once; the top ten carry roughly 7%. The sequencing sample was made of PBMCs. The source is a male donor in good health and CMV-seronegative.

This clone was seen a single time. The chain has TRBV4-3 and TRBJ2-4, with D maybe TRBD2 (6 bases). Trimming pared 0 bases from V and 1 base from J, leaving 13 bases between. The CDR3 runs to 17 residues. Per the germline V gene, CDR1 is LGHNA and CDR2 is YSLEER. CDR3 in amino acids: CASSQDRGGVAKNIQYF. DNA for the CDR3: TGCGCCAGCAGCCAAGATCGAGGAGGGGTGGCCAAAAACATTCAGTACTTC.

The CDR3 spells CASSSSGTGGAKSNYGYTF. In nucleotides, the CDR3 is TGTGCCAGCAGTTCCTCCGGGACAGGGGGCGCGAAGAGTAACTATGGCTACACCTTC. The chain uses TRBV28 and TRBJ1-2, with 12 bases lining up with TRBD1. V lost 4 bases, J lost 1 base, and 13 bases stayed unmatched. Germline values: CDR1 MDHEN, CDR2 SYDVKM. This CDR3 contains 19 residues.

This clone was observed a few times. This chain joins TRBV30 and TRBJ2-7; 9 bases are shared with TRBD1. J lost 2 bases, V lost 5 bases, and 1 base had no gene match. Germline CDR1 reads GTSNPN; CDR2 reads SVGIG (reference sequence). The CDR3 consists of 12 residues. CDR3 sequence reads: CAWGTGTYEQYF. CDR3 nucleotide sequence: TGTGCCTGGGGGACAGGGACCTACGAGCAGTACTTC.

The chain carries TRBV28 and TRBJ2-1; D may be TRBD2 (6 bases). V shed 5 bases and J shed 0 bases, with 17 bases lying between them. The V gene's germline CDR1 is MDHEN and CDR2 SYDVKM. This CDR3 contains 17 residues. The CDR3: CASSPDYFQSSYNEQFF. The CDR3 DNA reads as TGTGCCAGCAGTCCGGACTATTTCCAAAGCTCCTACAATGAGCAGTTCTTC.

V and J are TRBV6-4 and TRBJ2-6, with a weak D call TRBD1 (7 bases). The CDR3 consists of 16 residues. Per germline, CDR1 MRHNA and CDR2 SNTAGT. Trimming took off 7 bases at V and 2 bases at J, with 15 bases between the two ends. The CDR3 sequence: CASNGGTEAGANVLTF. CDR3 DNA: TGTGCCAGCAATGGGGGGACAGAGGCTGGGGCCAACGTCCTGACTTTC.

The V gene is TRBV7-3, the J gene TRBJ2-7; 8 bases fit TRBD1. The CDR3 contains 13 residues. Germline-derived CDR1 and CDR2 are SGHTA and FQGTGA. J lost 6 bases, V lost 5 bases, and 6 bases had no gene match. The CDR3: CASSPGQGSEQYF. CDR3 DNA: TGTGCCAGCAGCCCCGGACAGGGTAGCGAGCAGTACTTC.

V and J are TRBV7-8 and TRBJ2-2, with 12 nucleotides matching TRBD2. V lost 6 bases and J lost 1; bases outside the gene matches: 6. The CDR3 loop spans 17 amino acids. Germline V lookup: CDR1 SGHVS, CDR2 FQNEAQ. For the CDR3, the DNA is TGTGCCAGCAGTCCTCTAGCGGGAGGGGTGAACACCGGGGAGCTGTTTTTT. This sequence encodes CASSPLAGGVNTGELFF.

The rearrangement uses TRBV25-1 and TRBJ2-7; weak D call: TRBD1 (6 bases). CDR3 length: 15 amino acids. The germline CDR1 and CDR2 sequences are MGHDK and SYGVNS. The V end was cut by 4 bases, the J end by 0 bases, with 13 bases between. CDR3 in amino acids: CASSAKTGPSYEQYF. Written as DNA, the CDR3 is TGTGCCAGCAGTGCCAAAACAGGGCCCTCCTACGAGCAGTACTTC.

This clone was seen a single time. The chain combines TRBV4-3 with TRBJ2-3, with 12 bases fitting TRBD2. V was clipped by 1 base and J by 6 bases; unmatched bases: 5. Germline V CDR1 and CDR2: LGHNA, YSLEER. This CDR3 comprises 16 residues. CDR3 sequence reads: CASSQALGLAGDTQYF. The CDR3 coding sequence is TGCGCCAGCAGCCAAGCCCTGGGACTAGCGGGTGATACGCAGTATTTT.

The rearrangement uses TRBV5-1 and TRBJ1-4; 7 nucleotides agree with TRBD1. This CDR3 is built from 16 residues. CDR1 is SGHRS, CDR2 YFSETQ, per germline. V gave up 1 base and J gave up 8 bases; unmatched junction bases: 11. CDR3 protein: CASSLSQGVQGEKLFF. The CDR3 DNA reads as TGCGCCAGCAGCTTGTCCCAGGGGGTGCAAGGCGAAAAACTGTTTTTT.

The chain joins TRBV28 to TRBJ1-5, with D unresolved. CDR1 and CDR2 (germline): MDHEN, SYDVKM. V was cut by 4 bases and J by 3 bases, with 10 bases left in between. This CDR3 comprises 14 residues. CDR3 loop: CASSSVTDNQPQHF. CDR3 coding DNA: TGTGCCAGCAGTTCTGTAACAGACAATCAGCCCCAGCATTTT.

This sequence joins TRBV6-5 and TRBJ2-7; no reliable D call. There are 14 residues in the CDR3. From germline, CDR1 is MNHEY and CDR2 SVGAGI. Trimming cost V 10 bases and J 2 bases, with 18 bases left between them. The CDR3 spells CATYSLVGTYEQYF. The CDR3 nucleotides read TGTGCCACCTACAGTTTAGTCGGCACCTACGAGCAGTACTTC.

This CDR3 is CASSLPGRRRQGARKVPNQPQHF. The CDR3 nucleotides are TGCGCCAGCAGCTTGCCCGGGCGGCGTCGACAGGGGGCGCGGAAGGTACCGAATCAGCCCCAGCATTTT. The V and J genes are TRBV5-1 and TRBJ1-5, with 10 bases matching TRBD1. J was trimmed by 4 bases and V by 1 base; bases with no gene match: 26. From germline, CDR1 is SGHRS and CDR2 YFSETQ. This CDR3 region has 23 residues.

The chain combines TRBV30 with TRBJ2-7; D remains ambiguous. Germline CDR1 reads GTSNPN; CDR2 reads SVGIG (reference sequence). This CDR3 is built from 11 residues. Trimming took off 8 bases at V and 9 bases at J, with 17 bases between the two ends. The CDR3 nucleotides are TGTGCCACGGTCGCCCGAGGAGCGCAGTACTTC. Translation: CATVARGAQYF.

The chain employs TRBV28 and TRBJ2-2; 9 positions match TRBD2. This CDR3 is built from 15 residues. The V and J ends lost 4 bases and 3 bases, in that order; junction bases with no gene match: 3. The germline V gene has CDR1 MDHEN and CDR2 SYDVKM. In nucleotides, the CDR3 is TGTGCCAGCAGTTCCAGCGGGGGGTACACCGGGGAGCTGTTTTTT. This codes for CASSSSGGYTGELFF. Combining the CDR3 with reference TRBV28 and TRBJ2-2 gives the whole variable domain DVKVTQSSRYLVKRTGEKVFLECVQDMDHENMFWYRQDPGLGLRLIYFSYDVKMKEKGDIPEGYSVSREKKERFSLILESASTNQTSMYLCASSSSGGYTGELFFGEGSRLTVL.

The rearrangement joins TRBV28 to TRBJ2-3; tentative D call: TRBD2 (6 bases). CDR3 length: 16 residues. Looked up from germline, CDR1 is MDHEN and CDR2 is SYDVKM. V lost 5 bases and J lost 6, with 21 bases in between. The CDR3 DNA is TGTGCCAGCAGTGCCCCGGGACGGGAAGGGAGGGATACGCAGTATTTT. This translates into CASSAPGREGRDTQYF. Based on the CDR3 plus reference TRBV28 and TRBJ2-3, the full variable domain is DVKVTQSSRYLVKRTGEKVFLECVQDMDHENMFWYRQDPGLGLRLIYFSYDVKMKEKGDIPEGYSVSREKKERFSLILESASTNQTSMYLCASSAPGREGRDTQYFGPGTRLTVL.

The chain links TRBV27 to TRBJ2-7; D is perhaps TRBD1 (5 bases). The CDR3 extends over 18 amino acids. Trimming removed 1 base from V and 0 bases from J, with 19 bases in between. Germline V gene sequence: CDR1 MNHEY, CDR2 SMNVEV (reference sequence). The CDR3 DNA sequence: TGTGCCAGCAGTTTATTATCCCCCCGCGACAGAAGCTCCTACGAGCAGTACTTC. Residues: CASSLLSPRDRSSYEQYF.

This chain links TRBV6-1 with TRBJ1-1; TRBD1 matches at 9 bases. J was trimmed by 4 bases and V by 1 base; bases with no gene match: 10. CDR1 is MNHNS and CDR2 is SASEGT in the germline V gene. CDR3 size: 17 residues. CDR3 DNA sequence: TGTGCCAGCAGTGAAGTAGGGACAGGGTATCGGAGCACTGAAGCTTTCTTT. This codes for CASSEVGTGYRSTEAFF.

The chain employs TRBV9 and TRBJ1-2; D is perhaps TRBD1 (6 bases). The CDR3 consists of 14 residues. V gave up 0 bases and J gave up 3 bases, with 9 bases separating them. CDR1 is SGDLS, CDR2 YYNGEE, per germline. The CDR3, as DNA: TGTGCCAGCAGCGTAGCACAGGGAGACTATGGCTACACCTTC. It codes for CASSVAQGDYGYTF.

V and J are TRBV28 and TRBJ1-2; a possible D gene is TRBD1 (6 bases). V lost 5 bases to trimming and J lost 8 bases, with 21 bases between them. Germline V gene sequence: CDR1 MDHEN, CDR2 SYDVKM. This CDR3 has 15 residues. The CDR3 DNA follows: TGTGCCAGCAGTAACCATCCCGGGACATCCAGCGGCTACACCTTC. It yields the protein CASSNHPGTSSGYTF.

V is TRBV4-1 and J is TRBJ1-6, with D possibly TRBD1 on 5 matching bases. This CDR3 contains 19 residues. Trimming removed 0 bases at V and 7 bases at J, with 22 bases between. CDR1 and CDR2 from the germline V gene are MGHRA and YSYEKL. The CDR3 is CASSQDWKSGGLSNSPLHF. CDR3 DNA: TGCGCCAGCAGCCAAGATTGGAAGTCGGGGGGACTCAGCAATTCACCCCTCCACTTT.

This chain uses TRBV11-2 with TRBJ2-7, with 7 bases that match TRBD1. V lost 5 bases and J lost 3; bases outside the gene matches: 7. The CDR3 sequence is 14 residues long. Germline-derived CDR1 and CDR2 are SGHAT and FQNNGV. The CDR3 region has the DNA TGTGCCAGCAGCACCCGACAGGGAAGCTACGAGCAGTACTTC. This encodes CASSTRQGSYEQYF.